The 10 T cell receptor beta chains below were found in one sample sequenced in a study of untreated major depressive disorder. These receptors are not linked to any known antigen. General observations from the study: Compared with controls, depressed patients showed more TRBV05-01 (Vbeta 5.1) usage in CD4+ T cells.

Data came from immunoSEQ multiplex PCR; TCRdb stores just in-frame clones and leaves some out. Seen here are 17,000 or so clones, more than 85% observed once, and the top ten hold 0.5% to 0.65%. The sequenced material came from CD4+ T cells from PBMCs. These receptors came from a woman in her thirties or forties with major depressive disorder.

The genes are TRBV19 and TRBJ1-1; tentative D call: TRBD1 (5 bases). CDR1 is LNHDA and CDR2 is SQIVND in the germline V gene (reference sequence). The CDR3 runs 15 residues. The V end lost 0 bases, the J end lost 5 bases, and 13 bases lay between the germline ends. This chain's CDR3 is CASSIDPGGGTEAFF. Written as DNA, the CDR3 is TGTGCCAGTAGTATAGACCCCGGGGGGGGGACTGAAGCTTTCTTT.

The chain uses TRBV25-1 and TRBJ2-2; D gene ambiguous. The CDR3 extends over 14 amino acids. Trimming stripped 3 bases from V and 3 bases from J, with 8 bases between. CDR1 is MGHDK, CDR2 SYGVNS, per germline. This chain's CDR3 is CASSEARHTGELFF. The CDR3 coding sequence is TGTGCCAGCAGTGAGGCCAGACACACCGGGGAGCTGTTTTTT.

The V call is TRBV6-5, the J call TRBJ2-7, with 8 bases aligning to TRBD1. Germline CDR1 MNHEY, CDR2 SVGAGI. Unmatched junction bases numbered 9, after V lost 9 bases and J lost 2 bases. CDR3 size: 14 residues. DNA for the CDR3: TGTGCCAGATACACAGGGGACAGGACCTACGAGCAGTACTTC. It specifies CARYTGDRTYEQYF.

The chain employs TRBV18 and TRBJ2-7; 11 bases fit TRBD2. Unmatched junction bases numbered 1, after V lost 0 bases and J lost 6 bases. Germline assignment: CDR1 KGHSH and CDR2 LQKENI. CDR3 size: 14 residues. CDR3 DNA: TGTGCCAGCTCACCACCCGGGACTAGCGGCGAGCAGTACTTC. Translated, it gives CASSPPGTSGEQYF.

This chain joins TRBV4-2 and TRBJ1-2; D perhaps matches TRBD1 (6 bases). V was clipped by 0 bases and J by 8 bases, with 13 bases between them. Germline V gives CDR1 LGHNA, CDR2 YNFKEQ. CDR3 length: 14 amino acids. CDR3 amino acids: CASSQDSGAKGYTF. CDR3 bases: TGTGCCAGCAGCCAAGATTCAGGGGCGAAAGGCTACACCTTC.

J is TRBJ2-1 and V is TRBV4-2; weak D call: TRBD2 (5 bases). Germline lookup yields CDR1 LGHNA and CDR2 YNFKEQ. This CDR3 has 13 residues. The V end was cut by 2 bases, the J end by 16 bases, with 18 bases between. CDR3 bases: TGTGCCAGCAGCCAACCCGACAATAGGGAGTCATTCTTC. The encoded protein is CASSQPDNRESFF.

This clone was seen once. V gene TRBV9 combines with J gene TRBJ2-3, with D maybe TRBD1 (6 bases). Looked up from germline, CDR1 is SGDLS and CDR2 is YYNGEE. V lost 6 bases and J lost 6, with 20 bases in between. This CDR3 spans 15 amino acids. This chain's CDR3 is CASTSGVTGSDTQYF. Here the CDR3 DNA reads TGTGCCAGCACATCAGGGGTTACTGGGTCCGATACGCAGTATTTT. The complete variable domain, with remaining parts taken from reference TRBV9 and TRBJ2-3, reads DSGVTQTPKHLITATGQRVTLRCSPRSGDLSVYWYQQSLDQGLQFLIQYYNGEERAKGNILERFSAQQFPDLHSELNLSSLELGDSALYFCASTSGVTGSDTQYFGPGTRLTVL.

The chain is built from TRBV12-5 and TRBJ2-3, with TRBD2 matching 10 bases. V shed 7 bases and J 4 bases; nucleotides not matched to a gene: 8. The CDR3 extends over 15 amino acids. CDR1 and CDR2 (germline): LGHNT, FRNRAP. CDR3 nucleotide sequence: TGTGCTAGTGCCATTAATCTAGCGGGAGCAGATACGCAGTATTTT. This sequence encodes CASAINLAGADTQYF.

V and J are TRBV7-2 and TRBJ1-1, with D unresolved. The CDR3 spans 13 residues. V dropped 8 bases and J dropped 6 bases, with 16 bases sitting between them. CDR1 and CDR2 from the germline V gene are SGHTA and FQGNSA. The CDR3 region is CASGPTMWAEAFF. Here the CDR3 DNA reads TGTGCCAGCGGACCTACTATGTGGGCTGAAGCTTTCTTT.

About this clone itself: Its ends do not fully match the called genes, so a read error is possible. The chain links TRBV6-1 to TRBJ2-7, with D perhaps TRBD2 (6 bases). The CDR3 runs to 12 residues. Germline V gene lookup returns CDR1 MNHNS and CDR2 SASEGT. This chain's CDR3 is CASSDPRRGPCF. CDR3 bases: TGTGCCAGCAGTGACCCTCGGCGGGGCCCTTGCTTC.